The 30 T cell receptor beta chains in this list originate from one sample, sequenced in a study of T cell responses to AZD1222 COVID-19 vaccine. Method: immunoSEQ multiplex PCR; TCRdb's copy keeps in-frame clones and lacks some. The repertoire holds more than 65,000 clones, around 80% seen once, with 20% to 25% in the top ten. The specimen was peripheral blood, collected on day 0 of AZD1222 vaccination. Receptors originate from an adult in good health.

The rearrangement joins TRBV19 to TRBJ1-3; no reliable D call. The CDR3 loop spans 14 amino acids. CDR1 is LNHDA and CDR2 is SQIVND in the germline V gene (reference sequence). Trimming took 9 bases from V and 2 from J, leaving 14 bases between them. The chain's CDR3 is CASLQVYPGNTIYF. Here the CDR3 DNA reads TGTGCCAGCCTCCAGGTTTATCCTGGAAACACCATATATTTT.

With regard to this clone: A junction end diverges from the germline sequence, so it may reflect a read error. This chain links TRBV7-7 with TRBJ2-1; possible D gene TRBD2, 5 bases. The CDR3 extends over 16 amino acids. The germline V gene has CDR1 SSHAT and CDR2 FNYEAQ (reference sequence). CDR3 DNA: TGTGCTAGCAGCTTAGCGTACTCGAGCTCCTACAATGAGCAGTTCTTC. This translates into CASSLAYSSSYNEQFF.

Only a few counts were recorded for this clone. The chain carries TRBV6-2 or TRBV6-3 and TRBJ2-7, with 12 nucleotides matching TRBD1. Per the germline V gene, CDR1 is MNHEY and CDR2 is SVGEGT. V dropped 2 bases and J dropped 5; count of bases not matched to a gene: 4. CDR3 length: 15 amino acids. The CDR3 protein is CASSYLGTGGHEQYF. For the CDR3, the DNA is TGTGCCAGCAGTTACCTAGGGACAGGGGGCCACGAGCAGTACTTC.

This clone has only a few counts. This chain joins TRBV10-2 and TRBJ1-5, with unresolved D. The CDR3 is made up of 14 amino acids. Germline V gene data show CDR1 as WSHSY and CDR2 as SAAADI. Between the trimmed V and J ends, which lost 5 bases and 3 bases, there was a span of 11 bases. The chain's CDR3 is CASSSDTYNQPQHF. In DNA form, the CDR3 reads TGCGCCAGCAGTTCTGACACCTACAATCAGCCCCAGCATTTT.

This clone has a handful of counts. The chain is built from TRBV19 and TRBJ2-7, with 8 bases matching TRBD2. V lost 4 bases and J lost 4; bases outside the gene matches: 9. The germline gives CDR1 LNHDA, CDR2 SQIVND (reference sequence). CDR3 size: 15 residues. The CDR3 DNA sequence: TGTGCCAGTAGTAGTCGGCTAGCGGGCGGGTACGAGCAGTACTTC. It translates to CASSSRLAGGYEQYF.

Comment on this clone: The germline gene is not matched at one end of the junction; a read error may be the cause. The CDR3 spells CASSLNSGELFF. As DNA, the CDR3 is TGTGCCAGCAGCTTAAACAGCGGGGAGCTGTTTTTT. The chain carries TRBV7-2 and TRBJ2-2, with unresolved D. This CDR3 spans 12 amino acids. Per germline, CDR1 SGHTA and CDR2 FQGNSA.

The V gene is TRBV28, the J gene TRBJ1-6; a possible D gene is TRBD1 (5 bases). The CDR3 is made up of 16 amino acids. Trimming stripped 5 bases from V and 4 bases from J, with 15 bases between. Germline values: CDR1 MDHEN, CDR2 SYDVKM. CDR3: CASSQPAGGYNSPLHF. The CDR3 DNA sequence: TGTGCCAGCAGTCAGCCAGCGGGGGGTTATAATTCACCCCTCCACTTT.

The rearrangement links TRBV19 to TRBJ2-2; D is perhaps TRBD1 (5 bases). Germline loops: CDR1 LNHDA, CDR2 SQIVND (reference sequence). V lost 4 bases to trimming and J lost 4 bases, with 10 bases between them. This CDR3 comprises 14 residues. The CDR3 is CASSTWGATGELFF. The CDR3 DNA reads TGTGCCAGTAGTACGTGGGGCGCCACCGGGGAGCTGTTTTTT. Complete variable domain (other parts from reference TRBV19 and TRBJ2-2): DGGITQSPKYLFRKEGQNVTLSCEQNLNHDAMYWYRQDPGQGLRLIYYSQIVNDFQKGDIAEGYSVSREKKESFPLTVTSAQKNPTAFYLCASSTWGATGELFFGEGSRLTVL.

The CDR3 loop reads CASSPLVVGRTNTGELFF. CDR3 DNA: TGTGCCAGCTCACCACTGGTAGTCGGGCGGACGAACACCGGGGAGCTGTTTTTT. The V gene is TRBV18, the J gene TRBJ2-2; D is uncertain. CDR3 length: 18 amino acids. The V gene's germline CDR1 is KGHSH and CDR2 LQKENI. With 1 base removed from V and 0 bases from J, the gap between germline ends came to 15 bases.

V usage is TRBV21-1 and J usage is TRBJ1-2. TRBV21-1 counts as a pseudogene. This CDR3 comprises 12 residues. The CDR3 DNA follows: TGTGCCAGCCCCGGAGGTTTTGGTGGCTACACCTTC. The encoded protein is CASPGGFGGYTF.

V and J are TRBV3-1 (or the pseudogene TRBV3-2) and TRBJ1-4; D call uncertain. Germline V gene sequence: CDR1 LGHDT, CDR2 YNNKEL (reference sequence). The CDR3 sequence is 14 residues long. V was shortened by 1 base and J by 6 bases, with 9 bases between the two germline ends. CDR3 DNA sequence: TGTGCCAGCAGCCAAGTTTACGGGGATGAAAAACTGTTTTTT. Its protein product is CASSQVYGDEKLFF.

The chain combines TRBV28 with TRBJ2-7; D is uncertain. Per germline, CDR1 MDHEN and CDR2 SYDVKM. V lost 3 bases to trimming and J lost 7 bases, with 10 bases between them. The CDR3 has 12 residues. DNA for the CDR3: TGTGCCAGCAGTTTCCTAGGCCGAGAGCAGTACTTC. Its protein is CASSFLGREQYF.

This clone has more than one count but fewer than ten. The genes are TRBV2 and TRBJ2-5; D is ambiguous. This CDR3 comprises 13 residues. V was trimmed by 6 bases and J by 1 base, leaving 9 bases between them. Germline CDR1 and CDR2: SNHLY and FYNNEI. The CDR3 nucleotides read TGTGCCAGCAGAACGGGCATCCAAGAGACCCAGTACTTC. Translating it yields CASRTGIQETQYF.

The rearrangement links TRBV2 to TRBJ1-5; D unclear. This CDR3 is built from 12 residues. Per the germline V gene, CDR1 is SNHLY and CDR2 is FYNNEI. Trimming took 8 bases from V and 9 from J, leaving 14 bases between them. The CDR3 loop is CASQGTVWPQHF. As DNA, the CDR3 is TGTGCCAGCCAAGGTACAGTATGGCCCCAGCATTTT.

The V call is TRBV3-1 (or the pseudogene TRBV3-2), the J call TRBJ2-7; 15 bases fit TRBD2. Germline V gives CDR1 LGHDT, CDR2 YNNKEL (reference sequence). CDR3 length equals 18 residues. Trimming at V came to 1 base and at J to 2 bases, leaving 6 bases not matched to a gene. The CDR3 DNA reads TGTGCCAGCAGCCAAGTGAAACGGACTAGCGGGAGGGCCTACGAGCAGTACTTC. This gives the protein CASSQVKRTSGRAYEQYF.

CDR3: CASSIDRQLTDTQYF. The CDR3, as DNA: TGTGCCAGTAGTATTGACAGGCAACTCACAGATACGCAGTATTTT. The V call is TRBV19, the J call TRBJ2-3; D might be TRBD1 (6 bases). Germline V gene sequence: CDR1 LNHDA, CDR2 SQIVND (reference sequence). The CDR3 has 15 amino acids. The ends were cut back, 3 bases at V and 2 bases at J, with 12 bases in the middle.

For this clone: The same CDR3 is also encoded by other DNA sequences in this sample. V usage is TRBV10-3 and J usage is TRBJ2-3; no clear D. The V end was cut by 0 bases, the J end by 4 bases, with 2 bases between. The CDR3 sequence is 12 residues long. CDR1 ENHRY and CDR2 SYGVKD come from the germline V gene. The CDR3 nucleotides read TGTGCCATCAGTGAGTCGGCAGATACGCAGTATTTT. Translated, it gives CAISESADTQYF.

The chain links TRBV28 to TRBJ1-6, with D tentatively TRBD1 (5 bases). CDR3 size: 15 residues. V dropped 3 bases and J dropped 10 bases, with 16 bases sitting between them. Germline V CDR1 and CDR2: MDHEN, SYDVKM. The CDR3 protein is CASSFWAGSRSPLHF. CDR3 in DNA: TGTGCCAGCAGTTTTTGGGCAGGGTCGAGATCACCCCTCCACTTT.

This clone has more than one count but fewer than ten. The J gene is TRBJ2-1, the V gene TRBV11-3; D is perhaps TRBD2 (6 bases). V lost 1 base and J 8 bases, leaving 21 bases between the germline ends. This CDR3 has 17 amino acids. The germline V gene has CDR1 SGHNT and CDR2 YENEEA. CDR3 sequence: CASSLGLAGTGGHEQFF. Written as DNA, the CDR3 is TGTGCCAGCAGCTTAGGTCTTGCGGGGACGGGTGGCCATGAGCAGTTCTTC.

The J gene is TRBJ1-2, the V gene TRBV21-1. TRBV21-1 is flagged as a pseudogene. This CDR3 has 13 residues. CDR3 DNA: TGTGCCAGCAGCAGCAGGAGTAACTATGGCTACACCTTC. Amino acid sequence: CASSSRSNYGYTF.

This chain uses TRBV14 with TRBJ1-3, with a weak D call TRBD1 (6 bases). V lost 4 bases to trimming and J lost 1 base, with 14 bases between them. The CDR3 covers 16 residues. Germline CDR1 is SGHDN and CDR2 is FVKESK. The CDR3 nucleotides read TGTGCCAGCAGCCCTTGGGGGGCGGCATCTGGAAACACCATATATTTT. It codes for CASSPWGAASGNTIYF.

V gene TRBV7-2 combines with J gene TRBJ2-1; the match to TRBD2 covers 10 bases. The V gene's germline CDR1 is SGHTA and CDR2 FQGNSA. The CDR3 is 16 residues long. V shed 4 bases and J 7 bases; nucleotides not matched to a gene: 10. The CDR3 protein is CASSSLSGRPSNEQFF. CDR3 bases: TGTGCCAGCAGCTCCCTTAGCGGGAGGCCCAGTAATGAGCAGTTCTTC.

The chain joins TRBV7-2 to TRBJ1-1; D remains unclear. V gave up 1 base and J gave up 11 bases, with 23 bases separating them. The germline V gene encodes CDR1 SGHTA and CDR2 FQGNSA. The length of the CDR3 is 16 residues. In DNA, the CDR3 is TGTGCCAGCAGCTTAGGCCCTCTTGACGAGAGTAAAGGGGCTTTCTTT. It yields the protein CASSLGPLDESKGAFF.

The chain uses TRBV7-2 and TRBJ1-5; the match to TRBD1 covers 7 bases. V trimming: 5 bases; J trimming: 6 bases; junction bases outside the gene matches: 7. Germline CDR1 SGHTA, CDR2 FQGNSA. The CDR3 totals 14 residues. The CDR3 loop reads CASSQTGFFQPQHF. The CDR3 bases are TGTGCCAGCAGCCAGACAGGGTTTTTTCAGCCCCAGCATTTT.

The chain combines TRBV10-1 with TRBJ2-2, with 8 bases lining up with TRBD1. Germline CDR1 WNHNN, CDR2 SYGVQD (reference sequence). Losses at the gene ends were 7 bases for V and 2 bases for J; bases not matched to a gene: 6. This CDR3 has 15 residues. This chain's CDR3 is CASTHDRGNTGELFF. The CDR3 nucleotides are TGCGCCAGCACCCACGACAGGGGAAACACCGGGGAGCTGTTTTTT.

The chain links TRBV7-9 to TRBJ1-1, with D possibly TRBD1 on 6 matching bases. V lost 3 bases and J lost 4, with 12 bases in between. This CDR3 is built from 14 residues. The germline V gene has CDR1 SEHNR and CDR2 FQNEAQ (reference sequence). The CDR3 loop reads CASSFGTFSTEAFF. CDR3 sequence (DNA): TGTGCCAGCAGCTTCGGGACATTTAGCACTGAAGCTTTCTTT.

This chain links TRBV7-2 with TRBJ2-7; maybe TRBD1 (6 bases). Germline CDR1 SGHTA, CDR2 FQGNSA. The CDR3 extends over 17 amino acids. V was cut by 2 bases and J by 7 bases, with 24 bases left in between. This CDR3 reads CASSLQPPSQGFSEQYF. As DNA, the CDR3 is TGTGCCAGCAGCTTACAGCCCCCGTCCCAGGGGTTTAGTGAGCAGTACTTC.

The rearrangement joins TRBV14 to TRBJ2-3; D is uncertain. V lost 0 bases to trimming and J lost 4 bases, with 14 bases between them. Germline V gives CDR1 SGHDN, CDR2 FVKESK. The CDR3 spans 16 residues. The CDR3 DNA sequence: TGTGCCAGCAGCCAAGAATTACAGTTAGGAGCAGATACGCAGTATTTT. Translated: CASSQELQLGADTQYF.

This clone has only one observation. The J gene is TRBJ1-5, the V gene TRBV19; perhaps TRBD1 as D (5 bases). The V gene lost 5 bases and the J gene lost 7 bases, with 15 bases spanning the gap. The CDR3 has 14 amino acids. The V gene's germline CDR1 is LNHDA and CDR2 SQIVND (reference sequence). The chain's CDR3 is CASSAGTRGQPQHF. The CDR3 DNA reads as TGTGCCAGTAGTGCCGGGACCCGGGGGCAGCCCCAGCATTTT.

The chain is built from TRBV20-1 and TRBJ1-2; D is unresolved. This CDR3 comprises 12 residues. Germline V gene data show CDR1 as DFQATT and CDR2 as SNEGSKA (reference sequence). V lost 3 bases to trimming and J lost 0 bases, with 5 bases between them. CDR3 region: CSASNSNYGYTF. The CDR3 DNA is TGCAGTGCTAGTAACTCTAACTATGGCTACACCTTC.